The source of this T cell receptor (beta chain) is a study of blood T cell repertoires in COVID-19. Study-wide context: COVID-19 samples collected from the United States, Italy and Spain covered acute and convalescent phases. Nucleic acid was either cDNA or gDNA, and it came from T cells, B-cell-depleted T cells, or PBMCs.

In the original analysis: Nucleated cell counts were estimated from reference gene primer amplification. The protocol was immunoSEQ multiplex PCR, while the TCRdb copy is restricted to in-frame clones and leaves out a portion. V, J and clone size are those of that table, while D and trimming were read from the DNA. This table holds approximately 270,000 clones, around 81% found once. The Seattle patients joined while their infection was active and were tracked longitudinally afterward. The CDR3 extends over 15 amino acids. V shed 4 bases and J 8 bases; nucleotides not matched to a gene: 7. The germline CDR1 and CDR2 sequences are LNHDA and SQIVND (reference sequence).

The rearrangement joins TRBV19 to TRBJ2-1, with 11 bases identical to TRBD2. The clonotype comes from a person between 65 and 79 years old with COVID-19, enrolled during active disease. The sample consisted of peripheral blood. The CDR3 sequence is CASSSTSGSLDEQFF. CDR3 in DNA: TGTGCCAGTAGTAGCACTAGCGGGAGCCTGGATGAGCAGTTCTTC. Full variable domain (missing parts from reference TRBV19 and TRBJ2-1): DGGITQSPKYLFRKEGQNVTLSCEQNLNHDAMYWYRQDPGQGLRLIYYSQIVNDFQKGDIAEGYSVSREKKESFPLTVTSAQKNPTAFYLCASSSTSGSLDEQFFGPGTRLTVL.